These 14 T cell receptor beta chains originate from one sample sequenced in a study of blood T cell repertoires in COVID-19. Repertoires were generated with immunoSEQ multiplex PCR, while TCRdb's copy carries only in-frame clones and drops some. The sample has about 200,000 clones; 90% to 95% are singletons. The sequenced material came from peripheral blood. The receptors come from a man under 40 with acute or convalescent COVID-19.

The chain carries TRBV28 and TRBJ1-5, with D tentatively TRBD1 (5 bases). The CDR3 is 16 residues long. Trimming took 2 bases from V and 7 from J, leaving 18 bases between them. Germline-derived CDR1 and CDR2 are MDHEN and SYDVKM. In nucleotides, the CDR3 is TGTGCCAGCAGTTTAAAGGGCCAGGGCTGGAGCCAGCCCCAGCATTTT. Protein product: CASSLKGQGWSQPQHF.

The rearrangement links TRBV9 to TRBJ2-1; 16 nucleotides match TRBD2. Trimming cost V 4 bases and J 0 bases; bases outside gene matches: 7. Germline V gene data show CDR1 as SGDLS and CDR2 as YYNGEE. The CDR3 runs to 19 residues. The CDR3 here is CASSSRGTSGGASYNEQFF. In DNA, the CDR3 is TGTGCCAGCAGCTCAAGAGGGACTAGCGGGGGGGCCTCCTACAATGAGCAGTTCTTC.

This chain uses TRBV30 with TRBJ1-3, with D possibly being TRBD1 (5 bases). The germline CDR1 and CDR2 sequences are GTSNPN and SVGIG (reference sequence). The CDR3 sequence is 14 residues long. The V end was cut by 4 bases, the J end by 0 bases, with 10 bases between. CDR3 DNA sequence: TGTGCCTGGACGACAGTCACCTCTGGAAACACCATATATTTT. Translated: CAWTTVTSGNTIYF.

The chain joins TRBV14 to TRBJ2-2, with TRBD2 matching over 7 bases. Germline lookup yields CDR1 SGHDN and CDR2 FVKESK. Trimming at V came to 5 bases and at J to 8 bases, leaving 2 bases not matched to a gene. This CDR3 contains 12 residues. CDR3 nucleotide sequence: TGTGCCAGCAGCGAAGCGGGGGGGGAGCTGTTTTTT. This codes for CASSEAGGELFF. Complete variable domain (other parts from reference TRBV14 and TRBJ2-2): EAGVTQFPSHSVIEKGQTVTLRCDPISGHDNLYWYRRVMGKEIKFLLHFVKESKQDESGMPNNRFLAERTGGTYSTLKVQPAELEDSGVYFCASSEAGGELFFGEGSRLTVL.

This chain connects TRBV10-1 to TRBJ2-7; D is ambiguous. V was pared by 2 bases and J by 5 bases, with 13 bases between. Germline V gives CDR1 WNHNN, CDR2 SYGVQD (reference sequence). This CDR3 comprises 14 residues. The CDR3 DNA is TGCGCCAGCAGTGAGGAGTGGGCCGGCGACGAGCAGTACTTC. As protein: CASSEEWAGDEQYF.

In DNA form, the CDR3 reads TGTGCCAGCAGAGTTCGGAGGCAGTACAATGAGCAGTTCTTC. It yields the protein CASRVRRQYNEQFF. The rearrangement links TRBV28 to TRBJ2-1; a possible D gene is TRBD2 (5 bases). Germline V gene sequence: CDR1 MDHEN, CDR2 SYDVKM. The CDR3 contains 14 residues. Deletions cut 6 bases from V and 4 bases from J, with 13 bases between.

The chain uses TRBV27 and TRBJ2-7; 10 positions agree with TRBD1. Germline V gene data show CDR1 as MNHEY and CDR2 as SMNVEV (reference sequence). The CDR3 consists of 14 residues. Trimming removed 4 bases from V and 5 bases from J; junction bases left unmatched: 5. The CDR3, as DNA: TGTGCCAGCAGTTCACCGACAGGGGGCCACGAGCAGTACTTC. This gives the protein CASSSPTGGHEQYF.

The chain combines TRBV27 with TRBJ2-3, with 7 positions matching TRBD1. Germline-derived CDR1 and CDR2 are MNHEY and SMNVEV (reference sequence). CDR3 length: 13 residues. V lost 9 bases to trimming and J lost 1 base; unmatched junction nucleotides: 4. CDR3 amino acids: CASRQGGTDTQYF. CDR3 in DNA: TGTGCCAGTAGACAGGGAGGCACAGATACGCAGTATTTT.

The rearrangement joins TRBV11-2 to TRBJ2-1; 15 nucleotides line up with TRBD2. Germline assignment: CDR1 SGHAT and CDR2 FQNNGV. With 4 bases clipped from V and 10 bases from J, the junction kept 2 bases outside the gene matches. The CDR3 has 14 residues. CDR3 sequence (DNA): TGTGCCAGCAGCTGGGGACTAGCGGGAGGCGAGCAGTTCTTC. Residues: CASSWGLAGGEQFF.

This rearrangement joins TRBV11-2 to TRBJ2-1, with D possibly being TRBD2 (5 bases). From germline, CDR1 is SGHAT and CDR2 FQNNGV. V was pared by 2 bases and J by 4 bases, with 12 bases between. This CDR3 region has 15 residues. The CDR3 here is CASSLRGPQYNEQFF. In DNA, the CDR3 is TGTGCCAGCAGCTTACGCGGGCCCCAATACAATGAGCAGTTCTTC. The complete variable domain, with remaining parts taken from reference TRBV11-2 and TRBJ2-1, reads EAGVAQSPRYKIIEKRQSVAFWCNPISGHATLYWYQQILGQGPKLLIQFQNNGVVDDSQLPKDRFSAERLKGVDSTLKIQPAKLEDSAVYLCASSLRGPQYNEQFFGPGTRLTVL.

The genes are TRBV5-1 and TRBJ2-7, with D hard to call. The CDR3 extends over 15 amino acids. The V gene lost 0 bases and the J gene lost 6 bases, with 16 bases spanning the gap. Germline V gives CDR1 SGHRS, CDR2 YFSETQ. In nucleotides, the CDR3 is TGCGCCAGCAGCTTGGGCGGATTGGGTTCTTCCGAGCAGTACTTC. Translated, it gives CASSLGGLGSSEQYF.

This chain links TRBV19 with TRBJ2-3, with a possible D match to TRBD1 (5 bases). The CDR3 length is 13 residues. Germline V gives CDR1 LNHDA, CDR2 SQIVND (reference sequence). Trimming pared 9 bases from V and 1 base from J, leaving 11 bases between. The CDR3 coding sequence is TGTGCCAGCGCCGACAGTGGCACAGATACGCAGTATTTT. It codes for CASADSGTDTQYF.

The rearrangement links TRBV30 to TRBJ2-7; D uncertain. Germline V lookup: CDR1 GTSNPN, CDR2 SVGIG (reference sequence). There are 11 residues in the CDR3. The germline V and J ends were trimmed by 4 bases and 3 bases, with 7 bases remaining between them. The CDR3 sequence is CAWTNSYEQYF. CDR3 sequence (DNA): TGTGCCTGGACTAACAGCTACGAGCAGTACTTC. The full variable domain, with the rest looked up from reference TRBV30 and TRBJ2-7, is SQTIHQWPATLVQPVGSPLSLECTVEGTSNPNLYWYRQAAGRGLQLLFYSVGIGQISSEVPQNLSASRPQDRQFILSSKKLLLSDSGFYLCAWTNSYEQYFGPGTRLTVT.

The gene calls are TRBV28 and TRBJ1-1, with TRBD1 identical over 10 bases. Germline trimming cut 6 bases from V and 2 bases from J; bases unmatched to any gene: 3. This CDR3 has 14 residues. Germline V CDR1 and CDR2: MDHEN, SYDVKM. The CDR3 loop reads CASRGQGKNTEAFF. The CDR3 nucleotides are TGTGCCAGCAGGGGACAGGGGAAAAACACTGAAGCTTTCTTT. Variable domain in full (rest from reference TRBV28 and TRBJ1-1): DVKVTQSSRYLVKRTGEKVFLECVQDMDHENMFWYRQDPGLGLRLIYFSYDVKMKEKGDIPEGYSVSREKKERFSLILESASTNQTSMYLCASRGQGKNTEAFFGQGTRLTVV.